This is a list of T cell receptor beta chains from one sample in a study of vaccination and CD4 T cells after COVID-19. One entry per CDR3 protein, called by TCRdb with MiXCR from the PCR reads. This sample has about 20,000 distinct CDR3 sequences, with 70% found just once. These TCRs are of unknown antigen specificity. Sequenced input: CD4+ T cells from blood, cultured in vitro. These TCRs come from a human donor who had recovered from COVID-19. Each CDR3 is given with its conserved first and last residue. D genes are given only for firm matches. Expanded clones are given a class, and other clones once, few, many or no size at all.

V gene: TRBV27
J gene: TRBJ1-5
clone size: few
D gene: .
CDR3 protein: CASSLYSGGGSNQPQHF
CDR3 DNA: TGTGCCAGCAGTTTATACTCGGGTGGGGGAAGCAATCAGCCCCAGCATTTT

V gene: TRBV2
J gene: TRBJ1-2
clone size: once
D gene: .
CDR3 protein: CASSARGAYGYTF
CDR3 DNA: TGTGCCAGCAGTGCACGGGGGGCCTATGGCTACACCTTC

V gene: TRBV14
J gene: TRBJ2-7
clone size: .
D gene: .
CDR3 protein: CASSRHEGQEQYF
CDR3 DNA: TGTGCCAGCAGCCGCCACGAGGGGCAAGAGCAGTACTTC

V gene: TRBV20-1
J gene: TRBJ1-2
clone size: .
D gene: TRBD1
CDR3 protein: CSARGQGWSGYTF
CDR3 DNA: TGCAGTGCTAGAGGACAGGGTTGGAGTGGCTACACCTTC

V gene: TRBV7-9
J gene: TRBJ2-1
clone size: .
D gene: TRBD2
CDR3 protein: CASSLIGTSATKPGSRTPYNEQFF
CDR3 DNA: TGTGCCAGCAGCTTAATAGGGACTAGCGCCACGAAACCGGGCTCGAGAACCCCCTACAATGAGCAGTTCTTC

V gene: TRBV6-1
J gene: TRBJ1-2
clone size: .
D gene: .
CDR3 protein: CASRERFPSPGGYTF
CDR3 DNA: TGTGCCAGTAGGGAGCGATTTCCCAGTCCAGGCGGCTACACCTTC

V gene: TRBV24-1
J gene: TRBJ1-2
clone size: few
D gene: .
CDR3 protein: CATSEERGERGGYTF
CDR3 DNA: TGTGCCACCAGTGAAGAGAGGGGAGAGAGAGGTGGCTACACCTTC

V gene: TRBV6-1
J gene: TRBJ2-7
clone size: .
D gene: .
CDR3 protein: CASSGDTSGTSYEQYF
CDR3 DNA: TGTGCCAGCAGTGGGGACACCTCAGGGACCTCCTACGAGCAGTACTTC

V gene: TRBV11-2
J gene: TRBJ2-5
clone size: few
D gene: TRBD1
CDR3 protein: CASSLGRGREETQYF
CDR3 DNA: TGTGCCAGCAGCTTAGGTAGGGGGCGAGAAGAGACCCAGTACTTC

V gene: TRBV30
J gene: TRBJ1-5
clone size: .
D gene: TRBD1
CDR3 protein: CAWSPPPGTGNQPQHF
CDR3 DNA: TGTGCCTGGAGTCCGCCCCCCGGGACAGGGAATCAGCCCCAGCATTTT

V gene: TRBV18
J gene: TRBJ1-1
clone size: .
D gene: .
CDR3 protein: CASSPITNTEAFF
CDR3 DNA: TGTGCCAGCTCACCAATAACTAACACTGAAGCTTTCTTT

V gene: TRBV14
J gene: TRBJ2-6
clone size: .
D gene: .
CDR3 protein: CASSQEGFRGEAANVLTF
CDR3 DNA: TGTGCCAGCAGCCAAGAGGGGTTTCGAGGGGAGGCGGCCAACGTCCTGACTTTC

V gene: TRBV6-1
J gene: TRBJ1-5
clone size: .
D gene: .
CDR3 protein: CASGSNQPQHF
CDR3 DNA: TGTGCCAGCGGTAGCAATCAGCCCCAGCATTTT

V gene: TRBV28
J gene: TRBJ1-6
clone size: .
D gene: .
CDR3 protein: CASHSTPHNSPLHF
CDR3 DNA: TGTGCCAGCCACAGCACTCCTCATAATTCACCCCTCCACTTT

V gene: TRBV7-9
J gene: TRBJ1-2
clone size: .
D gene: TRBD1
CDR3 protein: CASSLGVRGSFYGYTF
CDR3 DNA: TGTGCCAGCAGCTTAGGGGTCAGGGGGTCTTTCTATGGCTACACCTTC

V gene: TRBV19
J gene: TRBJ2-7
clone size: once
D gene: TRBD1
CDR3 protein: CASSNRDRLRYEQYF
CDR3 DNA: TGTGCCAGTAGCAACCGGGACAGATTACGCTACGAGCAGTACTTC

V gene: TRBV7-7
J gene: TRBJ2-1
clone size: .
D gene: .
CDR3 protein: CASSLAGGGNEQFF
CDR3 DNA: TGTGCCAGCAGCTTAGCGGGAGGAGGGAATGAGCAGTTCTTC

V gene: TRBV28
J gene: TRBJ2-7
clone size: .
D gene: .
CDR3 protein: CASSSRAEQYF
CDR3 DNA: TGTGCCAGCAGCTCCCGGGCTGAGCAGTACTTC

V gene: TRBV6-1
J gene: TRBJ1-1
clone size: few
D gene: .
CDR3 protein: CASRDGGPGEAFF
CDR3 DNA: TGTGCCAGCAGGGACGGGGGCCCTGGTGAAGCTTTCTTT

V gene: TRBV10-1
J gene: TRBJ2-7
clone size: few
D gene: TRBD1
CDR3 protein: CASSESGTGLYEQYF
CDR3 DNA: TGCGCCAGCAGTGAGTCAGGGACAGGGCTTTACGAGCAGTACTTC

V gene: TRBV20-1
J gene: TRBJ2-2
clone size: .
D gene: TRBD2
CDR3 protein: CSAWTSLNTGELFF
CDR3 DNA: TGCAGTGCCTGGACTAGTTTAAACACCGGGGAGCTGTTTTTT

V gene: TRBV6-5
J gene: TRBJ2-7
clone size: .
D gene: .
CDR3 protein: CASSYSGSYEQYF
CDR3 DNA: TGTGCCAGCAGTTACTCGGGGTCCTACGAGCAGTACTTC

V gene: TRBV7-2
J gene: TRBJ1-1
clone size: few
D gene: .
CDR3 protein: CASSLRAAGAGTEAFF
CDR3 DNA: TGTGCCAGCAGCCTACGTGCCGCGGGGGCCGGCACTGAAGCTTTCTTT

V gene: TRBV2
J gene: TRBJ1-1
clone size: few
D gene: .
CDR3 protein: CASSVEVNTEAFF
CDR3 DNA: TGTGCCAGCAGTGTCGAGGTGAACACTGAAGCTTTCTTT

V gene: TRBV4-1
J gene: TRBJ2-7
clone size: .
D gene: .
CDR3 protein: CASSQGVQSYEQYF
CDR3 DNA: TGCGCCAGCAGCCAAGGGGTCCAGTCCTACGAGCAGTACTTC

V gene: TRBV7-8
J gene: TRBJ1-2
clone size: .
D gene: .
CDR3 protein: CASSSGVTYGYTF
CDR3 DNA: TGTGCCAGCAGCTCCGGGGTCACTTATGGCTACACCTTC

V gene: TRBV24-1
J gene: TRBJ2-2
clone size: .
D gene: .
CDR3 protein: CATRADYTGELFF
CDR3 DNA: TGTGCCACCAGAGCGGACTACACCGGGGAGCTGTTTTTT